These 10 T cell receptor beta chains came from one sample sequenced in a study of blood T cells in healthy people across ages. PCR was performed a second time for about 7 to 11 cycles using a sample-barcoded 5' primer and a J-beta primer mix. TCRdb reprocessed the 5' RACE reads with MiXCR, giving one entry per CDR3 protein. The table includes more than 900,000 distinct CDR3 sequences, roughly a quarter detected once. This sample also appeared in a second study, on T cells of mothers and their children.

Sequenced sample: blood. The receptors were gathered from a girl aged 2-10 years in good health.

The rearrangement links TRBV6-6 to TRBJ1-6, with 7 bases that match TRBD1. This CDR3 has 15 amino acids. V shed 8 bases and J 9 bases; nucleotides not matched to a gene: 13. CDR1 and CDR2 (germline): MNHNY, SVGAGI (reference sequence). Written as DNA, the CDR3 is TGTGCCAGCTCCCCTGGGGGCAGGGGGGGTTCACCCCTCCACTTT. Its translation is CASSPGGRGGSPLHF.

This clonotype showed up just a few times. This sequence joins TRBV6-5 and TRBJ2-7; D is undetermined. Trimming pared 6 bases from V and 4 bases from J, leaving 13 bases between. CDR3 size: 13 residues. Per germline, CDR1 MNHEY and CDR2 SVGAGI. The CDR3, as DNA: TGTGCCAGCAGCTCCCAGATCGTTTACGAGCAGTACTTC. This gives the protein CASSSQIVYEQYF.

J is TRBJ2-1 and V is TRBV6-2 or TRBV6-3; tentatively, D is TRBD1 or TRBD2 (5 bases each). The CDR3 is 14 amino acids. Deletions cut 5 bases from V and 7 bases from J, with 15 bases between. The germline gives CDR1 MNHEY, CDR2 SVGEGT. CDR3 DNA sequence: TGTGCCAGCAGTAATCCAGGGACCAGGAATGAGCAGTTCTTC. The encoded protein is CASSNPGTRNEQFF.

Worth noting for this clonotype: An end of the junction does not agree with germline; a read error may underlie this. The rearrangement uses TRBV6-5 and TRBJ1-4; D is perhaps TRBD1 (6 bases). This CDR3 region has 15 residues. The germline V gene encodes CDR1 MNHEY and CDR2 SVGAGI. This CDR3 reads CASRSDGGLGEKLSF. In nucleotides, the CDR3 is TGTGCCAGCAGATCCGACGGGGGCCTGGGTGAAAAACTGTCTTTT.

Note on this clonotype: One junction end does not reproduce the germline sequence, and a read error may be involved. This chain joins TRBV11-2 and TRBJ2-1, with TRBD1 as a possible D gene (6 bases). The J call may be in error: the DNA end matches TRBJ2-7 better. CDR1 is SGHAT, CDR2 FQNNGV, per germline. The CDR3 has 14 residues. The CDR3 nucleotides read TGTGCCAGCAGCCTAGACAGGACACCCTACGAGCAGTACTTC. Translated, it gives CASSLDRTPYEQYF.

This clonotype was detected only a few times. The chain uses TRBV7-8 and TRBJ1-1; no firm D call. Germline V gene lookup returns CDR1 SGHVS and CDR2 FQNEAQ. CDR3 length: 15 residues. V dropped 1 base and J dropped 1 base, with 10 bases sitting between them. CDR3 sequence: CASSLGVGPNTEAFF. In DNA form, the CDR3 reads TGTGCCAGCAGCTTAGGAGTTGGACCGAACACTGAAGCTTTCTTT.

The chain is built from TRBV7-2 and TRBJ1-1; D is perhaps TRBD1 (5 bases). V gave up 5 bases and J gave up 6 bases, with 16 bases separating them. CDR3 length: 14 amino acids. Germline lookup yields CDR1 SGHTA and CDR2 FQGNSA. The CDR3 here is CASSDVNRFPEAFF. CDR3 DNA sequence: TGTGCCAGCAGCGATGTCAACAGGTTCCCTGAAGCTTTCTTT.

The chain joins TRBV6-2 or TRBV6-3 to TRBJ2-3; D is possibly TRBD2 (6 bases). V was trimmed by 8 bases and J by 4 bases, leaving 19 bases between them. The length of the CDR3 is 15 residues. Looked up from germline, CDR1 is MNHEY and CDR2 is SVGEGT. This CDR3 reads CASLLSAGMSDTQYF. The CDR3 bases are TGTGCCAGCCTTCTTTCCGCGGGAATGTCAGATACGCAGTATTTT.

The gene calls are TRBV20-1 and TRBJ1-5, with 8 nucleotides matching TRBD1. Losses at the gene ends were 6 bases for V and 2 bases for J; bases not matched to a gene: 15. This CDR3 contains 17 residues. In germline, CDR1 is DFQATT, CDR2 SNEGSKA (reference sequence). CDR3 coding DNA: TGCAGTGCCGGAACAGGGGGTCGGCGAGTGGGCAATCAGCCCCAGCATTTT. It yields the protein CSAGTGGRRVGNQPQHF.

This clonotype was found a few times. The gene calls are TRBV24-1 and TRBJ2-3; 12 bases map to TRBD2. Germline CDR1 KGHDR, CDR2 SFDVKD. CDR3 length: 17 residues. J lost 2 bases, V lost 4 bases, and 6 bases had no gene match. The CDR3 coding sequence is TGTGCCACCAGTGACCCGGGACTAGCGGGTGACACAGATACGCAGTATTTT. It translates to CATSDPGLAGDTDTQYF.